This TCR beta chain was sequenced during a study of T-cell memory formation after mild COVID-19. Study overall: The TCR clusters were mostly specific to one donor.

V shed 9 bases, J shed 0 bases, and the junction held 22 bases outside the gene matches. The CDR3 sequence is 19 residues long. 5'RACE with constant-segment primers built TCRalpha and TCRbeta cDNA libraries with UMIs. One entry per CDR3 protein, called by TCRdb with MiXCR from the 5' RACE reads. The sample gives tens of thousands of distinct CDR3 sequences, roughly 15% of which show up once; under 45% is in the top ten. This TCR was sampled from a man in his late teens or twenties who had mild COVID-19 (a few samples of this study predate the infection). Cell type and time point are not known. The specimen was PBMCs or a T cell subset sorted from them (not recorded which). This sequence joins TRBV12-3 or TRBV12-4 and TRBJ2-7; 8 bases are shared with TRBD2. The CDR3: CASSPSGLAEYGLSYEQYF. The CDR3 nucleotides are TGTGCCAGTAGCCCCTCAGGACTAGCAGAATATGGACTCTCCTACGAGCAGTACTTC.